Below, one T cell receptor beta chain is given with its context. Its antigen is not identified. The germline V and J ends were trimmed by 8 bases and 1 base, with 9 bases remaining between them. The CDR3 runs to 12 residues. Germline CDR1 SNHLY, CDR2 FYNNEI. This sample is drawn from a study of cytomegalovirus exposure and HLA in healthy donors. Regarding the study as a whole: Most TCR sequences showed up rarely, but some public TCRs showed up in many donors. There were around 160 TCR beta chains listed as cytomegalovirus-associated. Presence/absence comparisons presumed near-even sequencing depth among donors.

The primer mix had 60 Vbeta and 13 Jbeta primers. Data came from immunoSEQ multiplex PCR; TCRdb stores just in-frame clones and leaves some out. This sample has around 130,000 clones, with approximately 71% found just once. The TCR sequence derives from an older woman in good health and CMV-seronegative. This chain connects TRBV2 to TRBJ2-7; no clear D. Material for sequencing was PBMCs. The CDR3 reads CASLPGSYEQYF. For the CDR3, the DNA is TGTGCCAGCCTCCCAGGTTCCTACGAGCAGTACTTC.